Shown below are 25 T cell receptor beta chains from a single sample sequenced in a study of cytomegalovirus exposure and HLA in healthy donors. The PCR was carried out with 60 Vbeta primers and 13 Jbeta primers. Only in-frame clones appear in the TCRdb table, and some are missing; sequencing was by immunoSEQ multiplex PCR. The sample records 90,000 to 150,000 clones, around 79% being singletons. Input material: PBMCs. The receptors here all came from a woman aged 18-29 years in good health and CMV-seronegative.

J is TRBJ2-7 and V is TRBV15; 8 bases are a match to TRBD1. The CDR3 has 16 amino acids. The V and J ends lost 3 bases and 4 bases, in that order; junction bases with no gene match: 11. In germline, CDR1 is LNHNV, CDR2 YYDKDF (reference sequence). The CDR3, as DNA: TGTGCCACCAGCAGCACCTTGGACAGGGTGGATTACGAGCAGTACTTC. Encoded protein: CATSSTLDRVDYEQYF.

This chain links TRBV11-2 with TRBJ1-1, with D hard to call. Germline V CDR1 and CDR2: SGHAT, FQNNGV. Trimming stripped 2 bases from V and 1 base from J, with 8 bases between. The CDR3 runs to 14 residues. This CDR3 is CASSLSIENTEAFF. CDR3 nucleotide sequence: TGTGCCAGCAGCTTAAGTATAGAGAACACTGAAGCTTTCTTT.

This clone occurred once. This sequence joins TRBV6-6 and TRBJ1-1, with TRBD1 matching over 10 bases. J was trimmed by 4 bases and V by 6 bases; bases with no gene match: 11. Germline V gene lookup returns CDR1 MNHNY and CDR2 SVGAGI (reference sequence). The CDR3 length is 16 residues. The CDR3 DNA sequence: TGTGCCAGCAGCCCTAGACAGGGGGCGGTAAGCACTGAAGCTTTCTTT. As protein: CASSPRQGAVSTEAFF.

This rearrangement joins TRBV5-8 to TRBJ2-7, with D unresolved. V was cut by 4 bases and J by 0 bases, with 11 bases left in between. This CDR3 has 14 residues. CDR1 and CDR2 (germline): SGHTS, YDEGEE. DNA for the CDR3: TGTGCCAGCAGCCCTCACCTGAGCTCCTACGAGCAGTACTTC. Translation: CASSPHLSSYEQYF.

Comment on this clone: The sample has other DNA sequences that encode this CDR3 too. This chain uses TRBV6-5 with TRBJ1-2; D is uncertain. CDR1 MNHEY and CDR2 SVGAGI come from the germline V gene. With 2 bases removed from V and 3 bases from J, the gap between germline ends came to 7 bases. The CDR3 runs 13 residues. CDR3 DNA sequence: TGTGCCAGCAGTTACGCCCGAGACTATGGCTACACCTTC. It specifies CASSYARDYGYTF.

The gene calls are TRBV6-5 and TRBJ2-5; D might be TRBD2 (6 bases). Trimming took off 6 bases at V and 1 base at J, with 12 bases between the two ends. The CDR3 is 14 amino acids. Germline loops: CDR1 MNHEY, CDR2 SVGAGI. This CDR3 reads CASRRGLSQETQYF. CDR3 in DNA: TGTGCCAGCAGACGCGGACTAAGCCAAGAGACCCAGTACTTC.

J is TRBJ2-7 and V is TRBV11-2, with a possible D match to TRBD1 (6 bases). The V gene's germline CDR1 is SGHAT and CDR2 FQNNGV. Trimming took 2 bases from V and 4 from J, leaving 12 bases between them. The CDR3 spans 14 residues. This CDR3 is CASSLNRDQYEQYF. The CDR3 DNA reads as TGTGCCAGCAGCTTAAACAGGGACCAATACGAGCAGTACTTC.

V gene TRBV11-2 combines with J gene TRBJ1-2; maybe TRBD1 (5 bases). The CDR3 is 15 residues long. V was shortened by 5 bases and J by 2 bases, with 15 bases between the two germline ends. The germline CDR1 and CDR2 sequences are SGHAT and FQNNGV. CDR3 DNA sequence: TGTGCCAGCAGCACATACCAGGGCGTCAACTATGGCTACACCTTC. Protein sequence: CASSTYQGVNYGYTF.

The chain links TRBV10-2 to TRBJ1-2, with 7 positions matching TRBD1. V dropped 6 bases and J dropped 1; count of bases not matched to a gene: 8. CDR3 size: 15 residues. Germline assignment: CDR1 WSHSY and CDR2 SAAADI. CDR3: CASSPGTENNYGYTF. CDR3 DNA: TGCGCCAGCAGCCCCGGGACAGAAAATAACTATGGCTACACCTTC.

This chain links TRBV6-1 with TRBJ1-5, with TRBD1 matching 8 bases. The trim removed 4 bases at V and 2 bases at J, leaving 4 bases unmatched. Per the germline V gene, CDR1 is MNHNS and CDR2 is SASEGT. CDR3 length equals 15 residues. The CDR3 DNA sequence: TGTGCCAGCAGTGTCGACAGGGGTGGCAATCAGCCCCAGCATTTT. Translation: CASSVDRGGNQPQHF.

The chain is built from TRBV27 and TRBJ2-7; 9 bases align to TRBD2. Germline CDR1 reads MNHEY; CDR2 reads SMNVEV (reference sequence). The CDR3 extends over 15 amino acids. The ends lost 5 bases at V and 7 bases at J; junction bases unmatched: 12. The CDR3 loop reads CASSPIAGGLAEQYF. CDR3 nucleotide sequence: TGTGCCAGCAGTCCTATTGCGGGAGGGCTGGCTGAGCAGTACTTC.

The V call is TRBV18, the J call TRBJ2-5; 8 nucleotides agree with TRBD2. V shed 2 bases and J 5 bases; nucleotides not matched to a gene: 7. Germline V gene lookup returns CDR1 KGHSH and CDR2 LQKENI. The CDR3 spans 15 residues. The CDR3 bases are TGTGCCAGCTCACCAGTTAGCGGGACGCGGGAGACCCAGTACTTC. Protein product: CASSPVSGTRETQYF.

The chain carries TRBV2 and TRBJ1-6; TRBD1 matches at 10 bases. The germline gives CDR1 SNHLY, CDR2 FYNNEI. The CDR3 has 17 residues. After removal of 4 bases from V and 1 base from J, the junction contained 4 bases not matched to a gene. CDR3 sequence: CASSGGTGVSYNSPLHF. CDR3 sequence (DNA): TGTGCCAGCAGTGGGGGGACAGGGGTGTCCTATAATTCACCCCTCCACTTT.

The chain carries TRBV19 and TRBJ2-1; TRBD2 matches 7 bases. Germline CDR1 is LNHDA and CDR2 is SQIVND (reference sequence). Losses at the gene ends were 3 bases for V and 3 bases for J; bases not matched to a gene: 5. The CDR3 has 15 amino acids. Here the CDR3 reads CASSMGEGYYNEQFF. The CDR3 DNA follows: TGTGCCAGTAGTATGGGGGAGGGGTACTACAATGAGCAGTTCTTC.

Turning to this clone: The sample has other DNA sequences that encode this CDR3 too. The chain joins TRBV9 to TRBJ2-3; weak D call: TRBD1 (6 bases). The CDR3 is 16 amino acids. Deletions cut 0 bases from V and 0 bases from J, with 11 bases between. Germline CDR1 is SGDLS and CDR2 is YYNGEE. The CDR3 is CASSVGGGASTDTQYF. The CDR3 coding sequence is TGTGCCAGCAGCGTAGGAGGGGGAGCTAGCACAGATACGCAGTATTTT.

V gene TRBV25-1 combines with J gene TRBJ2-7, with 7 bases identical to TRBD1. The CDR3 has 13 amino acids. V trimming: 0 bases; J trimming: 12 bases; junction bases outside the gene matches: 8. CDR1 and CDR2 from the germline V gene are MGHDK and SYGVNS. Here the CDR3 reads CASSEYVTGSPYF. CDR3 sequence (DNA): TGTGCCAGCAGTGAATACGTGACAGGGAGTCCGTACTTC.

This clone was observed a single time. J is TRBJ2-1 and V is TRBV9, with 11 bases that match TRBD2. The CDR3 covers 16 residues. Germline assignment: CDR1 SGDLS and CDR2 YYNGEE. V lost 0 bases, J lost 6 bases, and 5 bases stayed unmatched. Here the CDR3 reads CASSVAPGTSGNEQFF. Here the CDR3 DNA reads TGTGCCAGCAGCGTAGCCCCCGGGACTAGCGGCAATGAGCAGTTCTTC.

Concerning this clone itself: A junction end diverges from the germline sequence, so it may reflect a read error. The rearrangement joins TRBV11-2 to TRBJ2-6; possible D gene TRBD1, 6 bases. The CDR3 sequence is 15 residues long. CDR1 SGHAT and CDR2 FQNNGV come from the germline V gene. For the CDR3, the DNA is TGTGCCAGCAGCTTAGTGGGGGCTGGGGCCAACGGCCTGACTTTC. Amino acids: CASSLVGAGANGLTF.

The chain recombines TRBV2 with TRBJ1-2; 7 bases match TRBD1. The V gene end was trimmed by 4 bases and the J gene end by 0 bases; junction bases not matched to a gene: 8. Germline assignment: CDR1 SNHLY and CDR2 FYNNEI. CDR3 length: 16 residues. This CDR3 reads CASSGTGMGANYGYTF. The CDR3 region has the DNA TGTGCCAGCAGTGGGACAGGAATGGGGGCTAACTATGGCTACACCTTC.

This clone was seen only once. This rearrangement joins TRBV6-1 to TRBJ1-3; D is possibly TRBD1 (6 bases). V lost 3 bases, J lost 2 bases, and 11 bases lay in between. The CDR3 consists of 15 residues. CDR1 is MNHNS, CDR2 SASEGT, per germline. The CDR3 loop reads CASSDISGAGNTIYF. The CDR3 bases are TGTGCCAGCAGTGATATATCAGGGGCTGGAAACACCATATATTTT.

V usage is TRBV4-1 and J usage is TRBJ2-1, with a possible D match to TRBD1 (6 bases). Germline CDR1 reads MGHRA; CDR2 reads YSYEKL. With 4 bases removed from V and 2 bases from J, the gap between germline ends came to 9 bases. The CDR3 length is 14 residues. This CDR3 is CASSPAGAYNEQFF. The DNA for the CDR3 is TGCGCCAGCAGCCCGGCAGGGGCCTACAATGAGCAGTTCTTC.

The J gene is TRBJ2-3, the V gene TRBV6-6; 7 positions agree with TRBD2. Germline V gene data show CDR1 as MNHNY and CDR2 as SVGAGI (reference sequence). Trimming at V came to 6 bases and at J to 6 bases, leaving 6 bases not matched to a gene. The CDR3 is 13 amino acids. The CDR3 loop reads CASRREGWDTQYF. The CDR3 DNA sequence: TGTGCCAGCAGGAGGGAGGGGTGGGATACGCAGTATTTT.

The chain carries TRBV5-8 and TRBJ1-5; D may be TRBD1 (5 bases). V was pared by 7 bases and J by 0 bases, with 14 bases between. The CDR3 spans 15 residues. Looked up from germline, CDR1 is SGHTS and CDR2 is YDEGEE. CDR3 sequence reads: CASAETDYSNQPQHF. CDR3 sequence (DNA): TGTGCCAGCGCTGAGACAGATTATAGCAATCAGCCCCAGCATTTT. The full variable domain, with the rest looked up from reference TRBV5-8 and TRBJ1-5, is EAGVTQSPTHLIKTRGQQATLRCSPISGHTSVYWYQQALGLGLQFLLWYDEGEERNRGNFPPRFSGRQFPNYSSELNVNALELEDSALYLCASAETDYSNQPQHFGDGTRLSIL.

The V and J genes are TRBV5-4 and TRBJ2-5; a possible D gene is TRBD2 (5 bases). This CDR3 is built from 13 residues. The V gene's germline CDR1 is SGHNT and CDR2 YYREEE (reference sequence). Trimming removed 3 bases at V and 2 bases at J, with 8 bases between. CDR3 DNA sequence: TGTGCCAGCAGCTCCGGGATACAAGAGACCCAGTACTTC. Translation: CASSSGIQETQYF.

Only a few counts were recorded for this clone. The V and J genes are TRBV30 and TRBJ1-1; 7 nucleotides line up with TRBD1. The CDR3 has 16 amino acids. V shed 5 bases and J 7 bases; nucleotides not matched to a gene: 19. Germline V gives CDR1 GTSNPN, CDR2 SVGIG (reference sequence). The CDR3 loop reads CAWLERHRGLVGEAFF. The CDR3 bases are TGTGCCTGGTTAGAGAGGCACAGGGGTCTTGTTGGTGAAGCTTTCTTT.